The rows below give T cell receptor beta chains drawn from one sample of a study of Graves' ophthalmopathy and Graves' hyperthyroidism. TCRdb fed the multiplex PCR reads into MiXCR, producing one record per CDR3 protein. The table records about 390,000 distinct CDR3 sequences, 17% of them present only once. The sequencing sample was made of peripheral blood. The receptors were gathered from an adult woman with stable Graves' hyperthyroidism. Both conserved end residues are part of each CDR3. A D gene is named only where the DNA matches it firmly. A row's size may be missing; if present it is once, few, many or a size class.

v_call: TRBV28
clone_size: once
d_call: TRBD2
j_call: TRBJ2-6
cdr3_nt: TGTGCCAGCAGTTCCCGGGCGGGGGGAGTTGGAACTGGGGCCAACGTCCTGACTTTC
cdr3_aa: CASSSRAGGVGTGANVLTF

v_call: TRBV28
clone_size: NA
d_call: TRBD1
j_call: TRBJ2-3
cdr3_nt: TGTGCCAGCAGTGGACAGGGGAGAGACGGGAGAGCTTCAGATACGCAGTATTTT
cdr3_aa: CASSGQGRDGRASDTQYF

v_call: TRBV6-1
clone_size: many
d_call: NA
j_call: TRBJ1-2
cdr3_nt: TGTGCCAGCAGTCCACTATACTATGGCTACACCTTC
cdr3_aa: CASSPLYYGYTF

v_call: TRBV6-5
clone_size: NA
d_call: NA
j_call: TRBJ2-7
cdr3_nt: TGTGCCAGCAGTTACACGGCGAGGGGCTCCTACGAGCAGTACTTC
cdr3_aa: CASSYTARGSYEQYF

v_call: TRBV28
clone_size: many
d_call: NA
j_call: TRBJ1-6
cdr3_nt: TGTGCCAGCAGCCGTGGAGGAGGAGTTTCACCCCTCCACTTT
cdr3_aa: CASSRGGGVSPLHF

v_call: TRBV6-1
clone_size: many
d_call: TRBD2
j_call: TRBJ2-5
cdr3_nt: TGTGCCAGCAGAGCCGGGACTAGCGGGATTGGGACCCAGTACTTC
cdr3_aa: CASRAGTSGIGTQYF

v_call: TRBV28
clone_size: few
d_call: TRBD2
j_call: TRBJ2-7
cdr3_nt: TGTGCCAGCCGGCCGGGGGGGGTATCCTACGAGCAGTACTTC
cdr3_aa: CASRPGGVSYEQYF

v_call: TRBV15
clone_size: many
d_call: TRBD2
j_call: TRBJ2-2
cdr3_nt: TGTGCCACCCGGGGCGGGAGGTACACCGGGGAGCTGTTTTTT
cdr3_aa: CATRGGRYTGELFF

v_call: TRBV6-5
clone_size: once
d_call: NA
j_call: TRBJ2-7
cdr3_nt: TGTGCCAGCAGTTACAACAGAAAAGACTACGAGCAGTACTTC
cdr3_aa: CASSYNRKDYEQYF

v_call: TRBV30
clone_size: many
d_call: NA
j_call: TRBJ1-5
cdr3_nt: TGTGCCTGGAGTGGAGGGGGAAGCAATCAGCCCCAGCATTTT
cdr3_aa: CAWSGGGSNQPQHF

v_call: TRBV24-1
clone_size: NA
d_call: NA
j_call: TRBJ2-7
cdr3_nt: TGTGCCACCAGTGATTCGAGGGACGGCTCCTACGAGCAGTACTTC
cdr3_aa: CATSDSRDGSYEQYF

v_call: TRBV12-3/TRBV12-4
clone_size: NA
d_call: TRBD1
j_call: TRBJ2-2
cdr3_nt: TGTGCCAGCAGTTTACGGGACAGGGCGATCGGGGAGCTGTTTTTT
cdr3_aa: CASSLRDRAIGELFF

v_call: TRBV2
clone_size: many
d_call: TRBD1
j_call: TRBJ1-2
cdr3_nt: TGTGCCAGCAGTGGAACAGGGGGCTACGGCTACACCTTC
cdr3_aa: CASSGTGGYGYTF

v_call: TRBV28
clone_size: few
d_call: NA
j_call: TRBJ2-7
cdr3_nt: TGTGCCAGCAGTTTATTATCGTCGGGTTTCCCCCGCATGAGGTACGAGCAGTACTTC
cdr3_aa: CASSLLSSGFPRMRYEQYF

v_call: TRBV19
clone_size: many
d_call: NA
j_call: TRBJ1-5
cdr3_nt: TGTGCCAGTAGTATATTAGGGGCAGAATATAGCAATCAGCCCCAGCATTTT
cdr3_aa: CASSILGAEYSNQPQHF

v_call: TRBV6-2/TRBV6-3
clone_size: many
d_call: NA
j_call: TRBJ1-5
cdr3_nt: TGTGCCAGCAGTTACATGGGACACGGCCCGGTCATCAATCAGCCCCAGCATTTT
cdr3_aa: CASSYMGHGPVINQPQHF

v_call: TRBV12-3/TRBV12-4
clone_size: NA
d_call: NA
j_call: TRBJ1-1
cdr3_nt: TGTGCCAGCAGTTTGTATGAAAACACTGAAGCTTTCTTT
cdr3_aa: CASSLYENTEAFF

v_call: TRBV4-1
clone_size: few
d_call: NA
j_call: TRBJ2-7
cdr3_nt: TGCGCCAGCAGCCAACAGCAGGGATCCTACGAGCAGTACTTC
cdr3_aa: CASSQQQGSYEQYF

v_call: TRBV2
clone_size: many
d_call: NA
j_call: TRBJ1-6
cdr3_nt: TGTGCCAGCAGTCCGGGAAATTCACCCCTCCACTTT
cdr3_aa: CASSPGNSPLHF

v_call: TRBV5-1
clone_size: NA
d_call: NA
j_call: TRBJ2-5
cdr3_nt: TGCGCCAGCAGCTTGAGGGCAGGGGCCCAAGAGACCCAGTACTTC
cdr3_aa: CASSLRAGAQETQYF

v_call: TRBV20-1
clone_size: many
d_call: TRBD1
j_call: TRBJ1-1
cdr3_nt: TGCAGTGCTGGAAGGGACAGCAAAACTGAAGCTTTCTTT
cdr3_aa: CSAGRDSKTEAFF

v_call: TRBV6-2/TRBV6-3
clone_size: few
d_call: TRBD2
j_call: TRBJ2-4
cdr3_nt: TGTGCCAGCAGCAAGGGACTAGCGGGAGATTTTCCCAGTGAGAAGTTCTTC
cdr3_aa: CASSKGLAGDFPSEKFF

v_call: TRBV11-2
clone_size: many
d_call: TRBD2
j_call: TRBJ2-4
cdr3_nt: TGTGCCAGCAGCCCCGGGGGGATAGCCAAAAACATTCAGTACTTC
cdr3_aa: CASSPGGIAKNIQYF

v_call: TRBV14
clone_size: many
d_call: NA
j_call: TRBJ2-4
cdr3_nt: TGTGCCAGCAGCCCTAGCAGGTTAAAACGGGGGCTAGCCAAAAACATTCAGTACTTC
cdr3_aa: CASSPSRLKRGLAKNIQYF

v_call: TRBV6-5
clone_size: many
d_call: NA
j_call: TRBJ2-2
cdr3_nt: TGTGCCAGCAGTCCGACACTGTTCGCGAACACCGGGGAGCTGTTTTTT
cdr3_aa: CASSPTLFANTGELFF

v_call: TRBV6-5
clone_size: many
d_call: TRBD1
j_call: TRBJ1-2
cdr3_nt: TGTGCCAGCAGTTCCGACCCCAGGGGGCGCAGGGATGGCTACACCTTC
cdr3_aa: CASSSDPRGRRDGYTF

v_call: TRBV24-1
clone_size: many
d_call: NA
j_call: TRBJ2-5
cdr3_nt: TGTGCCACCAGAGATCATGGAGTGGAGACCCAGTACTTC
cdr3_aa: CATRDHGVETQYF

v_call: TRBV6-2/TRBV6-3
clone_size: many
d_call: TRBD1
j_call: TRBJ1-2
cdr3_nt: TGTGCCAGCAGCCTCGGACAGGGGACTAGTGGCTACACCTTC
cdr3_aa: CASSLGQGTSGYTF

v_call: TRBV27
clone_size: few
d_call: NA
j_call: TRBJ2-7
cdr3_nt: TGTGCCAGCAGTTTAAGGGGCTCGGGGGTTGGGCAGTACTTC
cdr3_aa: CASSLRGSGVGQYF

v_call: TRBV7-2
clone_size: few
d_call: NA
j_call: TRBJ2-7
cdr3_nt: TGTGCCAGCAGCTTAGTTACTAGCTCAGACTCCTACGAGCAGTACTTC
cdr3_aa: CASSLVTSSDSYEQYF

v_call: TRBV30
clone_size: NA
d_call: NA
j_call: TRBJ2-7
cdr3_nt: TGTGCCTGGAGTGTAGCCCGGGACTTTAGCTCCTACGAGCAGTACTTC
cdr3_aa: CAWSVARDFSSYEQYF

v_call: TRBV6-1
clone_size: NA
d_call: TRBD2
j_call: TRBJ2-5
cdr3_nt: TGTGCCAGCAGTACCGGGACTAGCGAAAAGACCCAGTACTTC
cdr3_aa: CASSTGTSEKTQYF

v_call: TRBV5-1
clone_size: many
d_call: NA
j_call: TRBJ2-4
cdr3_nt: TGCGCCAGCAGCTTGGATGAGACATATGGGTCCAAAAACATTCAGTACTTC
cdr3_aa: CASSLDETYGSKNIQYF

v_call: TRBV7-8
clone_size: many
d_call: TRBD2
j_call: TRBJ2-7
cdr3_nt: TGTGCCAGCAGCTTAGCGCTTAGCGGGAGGAAGTACGAGCAGTACTTC
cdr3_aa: CASSLALSGRKYEQYF

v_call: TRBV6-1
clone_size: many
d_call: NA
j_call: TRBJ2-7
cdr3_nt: TGTGCCAGCAGTGATTATGGTCAGGGTGGACAGTACTTC
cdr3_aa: CASSDYGQGGQYF

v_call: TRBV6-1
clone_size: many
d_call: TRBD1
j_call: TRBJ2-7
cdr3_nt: TGTGCCAGCAGTAGCCGACAGGGGCTGTACGAGCAGTACTTC
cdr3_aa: CASSSRQGLYEQYF

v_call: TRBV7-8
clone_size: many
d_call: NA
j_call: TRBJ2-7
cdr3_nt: TGTGCCAGCAGCTTAGGTATAATAGCCTACGAGCAGTACTTC
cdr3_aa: CASSLGIIAYEQYF

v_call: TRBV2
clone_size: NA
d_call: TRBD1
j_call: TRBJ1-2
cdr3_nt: TGTGCCAGACGGGACAGGGGGTCTAATAACTATGGCTACACCTTC
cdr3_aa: CARRDRGSNNYGYTF

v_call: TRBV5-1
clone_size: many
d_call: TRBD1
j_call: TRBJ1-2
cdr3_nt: TGCGCCAGCAGCTCGGGGACAGGCTCAATCTATGGCTACACCTTC
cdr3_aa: CASSSGTGSIYGYTF

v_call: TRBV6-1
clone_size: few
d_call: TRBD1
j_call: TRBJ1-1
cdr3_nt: TGTGCCAGCAGCCCGGGACAGGGGGCTTGGGGGGCTTTCTTT
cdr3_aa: CASSPGQGAWGAFF

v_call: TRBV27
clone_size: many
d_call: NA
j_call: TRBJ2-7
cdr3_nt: TGTGCCAGCAGTCGCAGGAGATCCTACGAGCAGTACTTC
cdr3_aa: CASSRRRSYEQYF

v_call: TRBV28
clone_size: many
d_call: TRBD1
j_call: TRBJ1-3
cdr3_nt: TGTGCCAGCAGTTTAAGGGACAGATCTGGAAACACCATATATTTT
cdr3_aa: CASSLRDRSGNTIYF

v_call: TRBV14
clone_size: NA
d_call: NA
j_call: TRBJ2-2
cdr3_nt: TGTGCCAGCAGCCAAGATAGAGTGCGGGTCGGCGGGGAGCTGTTTTTT
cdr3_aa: CASSQDRVRVGGELFF

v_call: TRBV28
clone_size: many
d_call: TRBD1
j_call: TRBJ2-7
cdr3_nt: TGTGCCAGCAGTTCGGACAGGGTTGGGTCCGAGCAGTACTTC
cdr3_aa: CASSSDRVGSEQYF

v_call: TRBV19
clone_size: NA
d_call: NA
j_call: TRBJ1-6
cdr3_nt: TGTGCCAGTAGTCTTCCAGGACCCCTCCACTTT
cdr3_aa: CASSLPGPLHF

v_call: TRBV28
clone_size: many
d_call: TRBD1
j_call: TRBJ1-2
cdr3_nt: TGTGCCAGCAGTCTAAACGGACAGGAGGGATACTATGGCTACACCTTC
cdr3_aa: CASSLNGQEGYYGYTF

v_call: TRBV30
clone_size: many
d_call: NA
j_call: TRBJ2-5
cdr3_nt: TGTGCCTGGAGTGCCCTGGAGACCCAGTACTTC
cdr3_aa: CAWSALETQYF

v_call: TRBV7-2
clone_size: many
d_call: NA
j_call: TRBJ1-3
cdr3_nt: TGTGCCAGCAGCTTACAGGGTGGAAACACCATATATTTT
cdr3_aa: CASSLQGGNTIYF

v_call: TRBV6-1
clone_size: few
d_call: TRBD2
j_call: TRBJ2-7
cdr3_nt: TGTGCCAGCAGGCAAAGTAGCGGGGGGGCCTACGAGCAGTACTTC
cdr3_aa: CASRQSSGGAYEQYF

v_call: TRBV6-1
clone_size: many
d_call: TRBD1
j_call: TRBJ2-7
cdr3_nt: TGTGCCAGCAGGACAGGGCTGGGCTCCTACGAGCAGTACTTC
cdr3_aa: CASRTGLGSYEQYF

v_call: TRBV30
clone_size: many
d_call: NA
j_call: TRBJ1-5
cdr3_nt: TGTGCCTGGAGTAGGACCGGGTACAATCAGCCCCAGCATTTT
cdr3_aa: CAWSRTGYNQPQHF

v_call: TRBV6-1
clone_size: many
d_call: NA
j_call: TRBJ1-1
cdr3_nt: TGTGCCAGCAGTCAGTCCCGGGAGGGGAACACTGAAGCTTTCTTT
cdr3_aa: CASSQSREGNTEAFF

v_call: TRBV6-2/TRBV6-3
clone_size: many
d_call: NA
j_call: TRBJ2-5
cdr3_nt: TGTGCCAGCAGTTATCCTCTCTCGGTCCAAGAGACCCAGTACTTC
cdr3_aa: CASSYPLSVQETQYF

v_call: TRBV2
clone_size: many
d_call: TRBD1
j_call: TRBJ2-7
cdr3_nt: TGTGCCAGCATGGGGACAGGGATTTCCTACGAGCAGTACTTC
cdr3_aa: CASMGTGISYEQYF

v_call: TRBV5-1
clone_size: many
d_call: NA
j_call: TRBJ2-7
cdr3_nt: TGCGCCAGCAAACCTCTAGCGGACAGCTCCTACGAGCAGTACTTC
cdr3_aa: CASKPLADSSYEQYF

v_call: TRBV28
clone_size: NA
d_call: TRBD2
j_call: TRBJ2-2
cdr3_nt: TGTGCCAGCAGTCCTCGGGGTAGCGGGAGAAGGGCCGGGGAGCTGTTTTTT
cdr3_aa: CASSPRGSGRRAGELFF

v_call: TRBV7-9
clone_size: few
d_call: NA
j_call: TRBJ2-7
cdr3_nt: TGTGCCAGCAGTATTGGAGAGGGATCCTACGAGCAGTACTTC
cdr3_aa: CASSIGEGSYEQYF